Below, 26 T cell receptor beta chains from the same sample are listed, as sequenced in a study of cytomegalovirus exposure and HLA in healthy donors. With 60 Vbeta and 13 Jbeta primers, the PCR was carried out. Clones were read by immunoSEQ multiplex PCR, and TCRdb kept only the in-frame ones, dropping some. The top ten clones hold roughly 6.7% of a sample with around 150,000 clones, about four fifths of them seen once. The source material was PBMCs. These receptors all come from a man aged 50-59 years in good health and CMV-seropositive.

This clone occurred a few times. The chain uses TRBV4-2 and TRBJ2-7; TRBD1 is a possible D gene (7 bases). CDR1 LGHNA and CDR2 YNFKEQ come from the germline V gene. The CDR3 is 14 residues long. V was pared by 1 base and J by 11 bases, with 18 bases between. Here the CDR3 DNA reads TGTGCCAGCAGCCAAGGGGGGGCAACAGGGGTTAAGTACTTC. It translates to CASSQGGATGVKYF.

The chain is built from TRBV5-1 and TRBJ2-7; TRBD1 agrees at 10 bases. The CDR3 length is 16 residues. Germline V gene data show CDR1 as SGHRS and CDR2 as YFSETQ. V trimming: 2 bases; J trimming: 6 bases; junction bases outside the gene matches: 11. The CDR3 DNA reads as TGCGCCAGCAGCTTAATACCGGGACAGGGGTATGGCGAGCAGTACTTC. This sequence encodes CASSLIPGQGYGEQYF.

The chain has TRBV28 and TRBJ2-7, with D unresolved. Germline V gene data show CDR1 as MDHEN and CDR2 as SYDVKM. The V and J ends lost 0 bases and 1 base respectively, with 7 bases between them. There are 14 residues in the CDR3. CDR3 sequence reads: CASSLWLASYEQYF. CDR3 in DNA: TGTGCCAGCAGTTTATGGCTGGCTTCCTACGAGCAGTACTTC. Looking up the rest from reference TRBV28 and TRBJ2-7 gives the full variable domain: DVKVTQSSRYLVKRTGEKVFLECVQDMDHENMFWYRQDPGLGLRLIYFSYDVKMKEKGDIPEGYSVSREKKERFSLILESASTNQTSMYLCASSLWLASYEQYFGPGTRLTVT.

The genes are TRBV14 and TRBJ2-1; D perhaps matches TRBD2 (6 bases). The CDR3 has 15 amino acids. The V end lost 0 bases, the J end lost 5 bases, and 11 bases lay between the germline ends. Germline V gene data show CDR1 as SGHDN and CDR2 as FVKESK. The CDR3 sequence: CASSQEGRTDNEQFF. As DNA, the CDR3 is TGTGCCAGCAGCCAAGAAGGGAGGACCGACAATGAGCAGTTCTTC.

As to this clone: Other DNA sequences from this sample encode an identical CDR3 as well. The chain employs TRBV28 and TRBJ2-7, with 7 bases identical to TRBD1. The CDR3 runs 14 residues. Looked up from germline, CDR1 is MDHEN and CDR2 is SYDVKM. Unmatched junction bases numbered 4, after V lost 5 bases and J lost 0 bases. The CDR3 coding sequence is TGTGCCAGCAGTCCGACAGGGAGCTCCTACGAGCAGTACTTC. Residues: CASSPTGSSYEQYF.

The chain couples TRBV28 to TRBJ2-3, with D perhaps matching TRBD1 (5 bases). With 4 bases removed from V and 4 bases from J, the gap between germline ends came to 9 bases. Germline V gene lookup returns CDR1 MDHEN and CDR2 SYDVKM. The CDR3 loop spans 13 amino acids. The CDR3 loop is CASSSRVSDTQYF. CDR3 nucleotide sequence: TGTGCCAGCAGTTCCAGGGTCTCAGATACGCAGTATTTT.

The CDR3 region has the DNA TGCGCCAGCAGCTCCACGACAGGGGGCAGCTCAGATACGCAGTATTTT. As protein: CASSSTTGGSSDTQYF. The chain has TRBV5-1 and TRBJ2-3; 10 positions match TRBD1. CDR3 length: 16 residues. Trimming at V came to 3 bases and at J to 4 bases, leaving 8 bases not matched to a gene. CDR1 is SGHRS, CDR2 YFSETQ, per germline.

This sequence joins TRBV6-5 and TRBJ2-2; D gene unclear. Germline CDR1 reads MNHEY; CDR2 reads SVGAGI. The CDR3 covers 14 residues. The V gene lost 1 base and the J gene lost 5 bases, with 8 bases spanning the gap. CDR3 sequence reads: CASSYYQETGELFF. CDR3 sequence (DNA): TGTGCCAGCAGTTACTATCAGGAAACCGGGGAGCTGTTTTTT.

This clone has just one count. The chain carries TRBV5-1 and TRBJ2-6; a possible D gene is TRBD1 (5 bases). The V end lost 2 bases, the J end lost 0 bases, and 15 bases lay between the germline ends. Germline V gene data show CDR1 as SGHRS and CDR2 as YFSETQ. The CDR3 totals 18 residues. CDR3 coding DNA: TGCGCCAGCAGCTTCCGGCAGGGCCACTCCTCTGGGGCCAACGTCCTGACTTTC. It is translated as CASSFRQGHSSGANVLTF.

This clone occurred a few times. This rearrangement joins TRBV6-1 to TRBJ2-2, with 9 bases lining up with TRBD1. The CDR3 length is 15 residues. The V gene end was trimmed by 0 bases and the J gene end by 7 bases; junction bases not matched to a gene: 3. Germline CDR1 reads MNHNS; CDR2 reads SASEGT. The CDR3 DNA sequence: TGTGCCAGCAGTGAAGCGGGACAGGGTATCGGGGAGCTGTTTTTT. Its protein is CASSEAGQGIGELFF.

The chain couples TRBV7-2 to TRBJ2-7, with 14 bases aligning to TRBD2. The CDR3 has 19 amino acids. The V gene end was trimmed by 6 bases and the J gene end by 4 bases; junction bases not matched to a gene: 17. Germline V gene lookup returns CDR1 SGHTA and CDR2 FQGNSA. CDR3 in amino acids: CASSSRLPGLAGDIYEQYF. The CDR3 bases are TGTGCCAGCAGTTCACGTCTCCCGGGACTAGCGGGAGATATATACGAGCAGTACTTC.

This chain uses TRBV28 with TRBJ1-6; 7 bases map to TRBD1. After removal of 6 bases from V and 5 bases from J, the junction contained 7 bases not matched to a gene. Germline CDR1 reads MDHEN; CDR2 reads SYDVKM. CDR3 size: 15 residues. CDR3 loop: CASRLPGGNNSPLHF. For the CDR3, the DNA is TGTGCCAGCAGACTCCCAGGGGGTAATAATTCACCCCTCCACTTT. The full variable domain, completed using reference TRBV28 and TRBJ1-6, is DVKVTQSSRYLVKRTGEKVFLECVQDMDHENMFWYRQDPGLGLRLIYFSYDVKMKEKGDIPEGYSVSREKKERFSLILESASTNQTSMYLCASRLPGGNNSPLHFGNGTRLTVT.

In this sample, this clone turned up once. CDR3 protein: CASRGQLQETQYF. In DNA, the CDR3 is TGTGCCAGCCGGGGACAGCTTCAAGAGACCCAGTACTTC. J is TRBJ2-5 and V is TRBV2; TRBD1 aligns across 7 bases. CDR3 length: 13 residues. Germline V CDR1 and CDR2: SNHLY, FYNNEI. With 8 bases clipped from V and 2 bases from J, the junction kept 5 bases outside the gene matches.

This clone is judged medium-sized (0.01 to 0.1%). The genes are TRBV7-2 and TRBJ2-7; TRBD2 matches 8 bases. This CDR3 comprises 13 residues. With 2 bases clipped from V and 6 bases from J, the junction kept 3 bases outside the gene matches. Germline lookup yields CDR1 SGHTA and CDR2 FQGNSA. Here the CDR3 reads CASSLMLAGEQYF. CDR3 bases: TGTGCCAGCAGCTTAATGCTAGCGGGCGAGCAGTACTTC.

V and J are TRBV29-1 and TRBJ2-3; D perhaps matches TRBD1 (5 bases). Trimming took 4 bases from V and 5 from J, leaving 19 bases between them. This CDR3 region has 15 residues. CDR1 is SQVTM, CDR2 ANQGSEA, per germline. CDR3 DNA: TGCAGCGTTGTTCCAGCGACAACCCAGGGAGATACGCAGTATTTT. It codes for CSVVPATTQGDTQYF.

In nucleotides, the CDR3 is TGTGCCAGCTCACCACCGATGGGACAGGGGCAAGAGACCCAGTACTTC. Encoded protein: CASSPPMGQGQETQYF. This chain links TRBV18 with TRBJ2-5, with TRBD1 identical over 10 bases. Germline CDR1 is KGHSH and CDR2 is LQKENI. The length of the CDR3 is 16 residues. Germline trimming cut 0 bases from V and 2 bases from J; bases unmatched to any gene: 3.

The chain employs TRBV10-3 and TRBJ1-1; no definite D call. CDR3 size: 13 residues. V lost 0 bases to trimming and J lost 6 bases, with 8 bases between them. Germline V gene sequence: CDR1 ENHRY, CDR2 SYGVKD. This chain's CDR3 is CAISESTGSEAFF. The CDR3 nucleotides are TGTGCCATCAGTGAGTCGACGGGGTCTGAAGCTTTCTTT.

The chain is built from TRBV5-4 and TRBJ2-5; TRBD1 is a possible D gene (5 bases). This CDR3 is 16 amino acids long. Trimming shortened V by 0 bases and J by 0 bases, and 12 bases separated the two germline ends. CDR1 is SGHNT, CDR2 YYREEE, per germline (reference sequence). The CDR3 nucleotides read TGTGCCAGCAGCTTGGTCTGGGGCTCCTACCAAGAGACCCAGTACTTC. Its translation: CASSLVWGSYQETQYF.

The V gene is TRBV2, the J gene TRBJ1-5; the D gene is possibly TRBD1 (6 bases). V lost 6 bases and J 7 bases, leaving 13 bases between the germline ends. The CDR3 runs 13 residues. Germline CDR1 and CDR2: SNHLY and FYNNEI. Here the CDR3 DNA reads TGTGCCAGCAGACGGACAGTAGACCAGCCCCAGCATTTT. This gives the protein CASRRTVDQPQHF.

V is TRBV27 and J is TRBJ2-7; 9 bases align to TRBD1. The CDR3 totals 16 residues. Looked up from germline, CDR1 is MNHEY and CDR2 is SMNVEV (reference sequence). The J segment lost 2 bases and the V segment lost 3 bases, leaving 8 bases of the junction unmatched. CDR3 sequence reads: CASSFTGTGIPYEQYF. CDR3 DNA: TGTGCCAGCAGTTTTACCGGGACAGGGATACCCTACGAGCAGTACTTC.

In its sample, this clone was seen a few times. The rearrangement joins TRBV14 to TRBJ1-1; D may be TRBD1 (6 bases). V dropped 6 bases and J dropped 6 bases, with 17 bases sitting between them. Germline-derived CDR1 and CDR2 are SGHDN and FVKESK. This CDR3 has 14 amino acids. The CDR3 sequence: CASRRAGARAEAFF. CDR3 nucleotide sequence: TGTGCCAGCAGACGTGCGGGGGCTAGGGCTGAAGCTTTCTTT.

The genes are TRBV5-6 and TRBJ1-5; TRBD1 matches at 7 bases. This CDR3 has 13 residues. Germline V gene data show CDR1 as SGHDT and CDR2 as YYEEEE. Germline trimming cut 5 bases from V and 5 bases from J; bases unmatched to any gene: 4. CDR3 bases: TGTGCCAGCAGTCAGGGGGTCGATCAGCCCCAGCATTTT. As protein: CASSQGVDQPQHF.

This clone is a singleton in its sample. This chain joins TRBV27 and TRBJ2-1; the match to TRBD2 covers 7 bases. The CDR3 is 16 amino acids. Trimming at V came to 3 bases and at J to 6 bases, leaving 11 bases not matched to a gene. The germline V gene has CDR1 MNHEY and CDR2 SMNVEV (reference sequence). CDR3 region: CASSFGSTGGLNEQFF. CDR3 sequence (DNA): TGTGCCAGCAGTTTTGGGTCAACGGGAGGTCTCAATGAGCAGTTCTTC.

The chain carries TRBV28 and TRBJ2-1, with D possibly being TRBD1 (5 bases). The ends were cut back, 5 bases at V and 5 bases at J, with 10 bases in the middle. Germline CDR1 and CDR2: MDHEN and SYDVKM. The CDR3 is made up of 13 amino acids. In DNA form, the CDR3 reads TGTGCCAGCAGTCAGGGCAAGGACAATGAGCAGTTCTTC. It is translated as CASSQGKDNEQFF.

The chain links TRBV5-4 to TRBJ2-7; TRBD1 might be the D (5 bases). Trimming took 4 bases from V and 0 from J, leaving 8 bases between them. The CDR3 extends over 13 amino acids. Germline V CDR1 and CDR2: SGHNT, YYREEE (reference sequence). The DNA for the CDR3 is TGTGCCAGCAGCGTACAGGACTCCTACGAGCAGTACTTC. It is translated as CASSVQDSYEQYF.

The V gene is TRBV10-1, the J gene TRBJ1-5; D gene unclear. Germline values: CDR1 WNHNN, CDR2 SYGVQD (reference sequence). This CDR3 has 13 amino acids. Deletions cut 1 base from V and 4 bases from J, with 5 bases between. CDR3 sequence: CASSEYGNQPQHF. The CDR3 coding sequence is TGCGCCAGCAGTGAGTACGGGAATCAGCCCCAGCATTTT.